This is a list of T cell receptor beta chains from one sample in a study of T-cell reconstitution after alpha-beta-depleted transplantation in children. Via MiXCR, TCRdb re-called the PCR reads, giving one row per CDR3 protein. The table has 450,000 to 600,000 distinct CDR3 sequences, over 9.5% seen once. Material: PBMCs, obtained before TCRalphabeta/CD19-depleted stem cell transplant. The receptors derive from a child aged 2 to 10 with inherited bone marrow failure, due to receive a stem cell transplant. The CDR3 runs from the conserved cysteine through the conserved F or W. The D gene is left open where the match is weak. Rows may omit the clone size; those that give it use once, few, many or a size class.

abundance	v_gene	j_gene	d_gene	CDR3nt	CDR3aa
many	TRBV29-1	TRBJ2-1	.	TGCAGCGTAAGGCGGCGGGTAGAATACAATGAGCAGTTCTTC	CSVRRRVEYNEQFF
many	TRBV12-3/TRBV12-4	TRBJ2-5	.	TGTGCCAGCAGTAATCGACAACAAGAGACCCAGTACTTC	CASSNRQQETQYF
.	TRBV23-1	TRBJ2-1	TRBD2	TGCGCCAGCAGTCACACGCATTGCAATAGCGGGGCCATGGATGAGCAGTTCTTC	CASSHTHCNSGAMDEQFF
many	TRBV7-6	TRBJ1-1	TRBD1	TGTGCCAGCAGCTTAGCGCTAGCAGGGGGAGACACTGAAGCTTTCTTT	CASSLALAGGDTEAFF
.	TRBV20-1	TRBJ2-7	.	TGCAGTGCTAGAGATCCAGTCCCCTACGAGCAGTACTTC	CSARDPVPYEQYF
many	TRBV4-1	TRBJ2-7	.	TGCGCCAGCAGCCAAGAGCAGAACGTCTACGAGCAGTACTTC	CASSQEQNVYEQYF
many	TRBV19	TRBJ2-1	TRBD2	TGTGCCAGTGGGGGGACTAGCAGCGACTACAATGAGCAGTTCTTC	CASGGTSSDYNEQFF
many	TRBV12-3/TRBV12-4	TRBJ2-1	.	TGTGCCAGCACCCACTCGGGACCACTCAATGAGCAGTTCTTC	CASTHSGPLNEQFF
many	TRBV29-1	TRBJ2-7	TRBD1	TGCAGCGTTCTCCGGGACAGCTCCTACGAGCAGTACTTC	CSVLRDSSYEQYF
few	TRBV12-3/TRBV12-4	TRBJ1-2	.	TGTGCCAGCAGACTAGCGGATTTTGGGCGCGGCTACACCTTC	CASRLADFGRGYTF
few	TRBV11-2	TRBJ2-5	.	TGTGCCAGCAGGGGTTGGTGGTCCCAAGAGACCCAGTACTTC	CASRGWWSQETQYF
.	TRBV18	TRBJ2-3	.	TGTGCCAGCTCACCTAAATCAACGGGAGCCGGAGATACGCAGTATTTT	CASSPKSTGAGDTQYF
many	TRBV5-1	TRBJ2-7	TRBD2	TGCGCCAGCAGCCCGCTAGCGGGAGAGATCTACGAGCAGTACTTC	CASSPLAGEIYEQYF
once	TRBV6-2/TRBV6-3	TRBJ2-1	TRBD1	TGTGCCAGCACTCAACCTTTACAGGGGGATGAGCAGTTCTTC	CASTQPLQGDEQFF
many	TRBV5-1	TRBJ1-1	.	TGCGCCAGCAGCTTGAATGCCCAGACGGGCGAAGCTTTCTTT	CASSLNAQTGEAFF
many	TRBV4-3	TRBJ1-4	TRBD1	TGCGCCAGCAGCCGAGACAGGGGAGGTGGTAATGAAAAACTGTTTTTT	CASSRDRGGGNEKLFF
many	TRBV4-3	TRBJ1-2	TRBD1	TGCGCCAGCAGCCAAGTTCCAGGGGGCAACTATGGCTACACCTTC	CASSQVPGGNYGYTF
.	TRBV28	TRBJ1-1	.	TGTGCCAGCAGCCGCCGGGGCACAGCCAACACTGAAGCTTTCTTT	CASSRRGTANTEAFF
few	TRBV5-4	TRBJ2-1	.	TGTGCCAGCAGCGGCCCGGAGGAGACCTACAATGAGCAGTTCTTC	CASSGPEETYNEQFF
many	TRBV28	TRBJ1-5	.	TGTGCCAGCAGTTTAAGGGAAAATCAGCCCCAGCATTTT	CASSLRENQPQHF
many	TRBV18	TRBJ2-2	TRBD1	TGTGCCAGCTCATCAATGACCGGGACAGCGAACACCGGGGAGCTGTTTTTT	CASSSMTGTANTGELFF
many	TRBV10-3	TRBJ2-1	TRBD1	TGTGCCATCAGTGAGTCTAGGACAGGAGTACCCTACAATGAGCAGTTCTTC	CAISESRTGVPYNEQFF
many	TRBV12-3/TRBV12-4	TRBJ1-5	TRBD1	TGTGCCAGCAGTTTGTGGACAGGGGGCGAAGTTTTCCAGCCCCAGCATTTT	CASSLWTGGEVFQPQHF
many	TRBV11-3	TRBJ2-5	.	TGTGCCAGCAGCTTAGTTCCGCGGGGACAAGCGCTGAAGACCCAGTACTTC	CASSLVPRGQALKTQYF
many	TRBV11-2	TRBJ2-1	.	TGTGCCAGCAGCTTAGGGATTGGCCGATACAATGAGCAGTTCTTC	CASSLGIGRYNEQFF
many	TRBV5-1	TRBJ2-7	TRBD1	TGCGCCAGCAGCCTCATCCAGGGGGTCGGGGAGCAGTACTTC	CASSLIQGVGEQYF
.	TRBV6-2/TRBV6-3	TRBJ1-5	.	TGTGCCAGCCTCGGGAGGGTTAGCAATCAGCCCCAGCATTTT	CASLGRVSNQPQHF
few	TRBV6-2/TRBV6-3	TRBJ2-1	TRBD2	TGTGCCAGCAGTTCCCCCATAGCGGGCGGCTCCTACAATGAGCAGTTCTTC	CASSSPIAGGSYNEQFF
few	TRBV7-2	TRBJ2-1	.	TGTGCCAGCAGCCAAAACGTTCCCGAGTACAATGAGCAGTTCTTC	CASSQNVPEYNEQFF
many	TRBV25-1	TRBJ1-4	TRBD1	TGTGCCAGCAGTTTGAGCGACAGGGGCCGAGGGGAAAAACTGTTTTTT	CASSLSDRGRGEKLFF
many	TRBV27	TRBJ1-1	TRBD1	TGTGCCAGCAGTTCCCAGGGGGCGATGAACACTGAAGCTTTCTTT	CASSSQGAMNTEAFF
many	TRBV20-1	TRBJ2-1	TRBD2	TGCAGTGCTAGAGATCGGGCGGGAGCAGGCAATGAGCAGTTCTTC	CSARDRAGAGNEQFF
many	TRBV6-5	TRBJ2-2	TRBD1	TGTGCCAGCAGACACAGGGGTGGGGAGCTGTTTTTT	CASRHRGGELFF
many	TRBV29-1	TRBJ2-7	.	TGCAGCGTTGAAGATCCAGGGGCGAGCTCCTACGAGCAGTACTTC	CSVEDPGASSYEQYF
many	TRBV7-9	TRBJ2-7	TRBD2	TGTGCCAGCAGCCTAACCCCAGTAGGCGGGAGCCCCTACGAGCAGTACTTC	CASSLTPVGGSPYEQYF